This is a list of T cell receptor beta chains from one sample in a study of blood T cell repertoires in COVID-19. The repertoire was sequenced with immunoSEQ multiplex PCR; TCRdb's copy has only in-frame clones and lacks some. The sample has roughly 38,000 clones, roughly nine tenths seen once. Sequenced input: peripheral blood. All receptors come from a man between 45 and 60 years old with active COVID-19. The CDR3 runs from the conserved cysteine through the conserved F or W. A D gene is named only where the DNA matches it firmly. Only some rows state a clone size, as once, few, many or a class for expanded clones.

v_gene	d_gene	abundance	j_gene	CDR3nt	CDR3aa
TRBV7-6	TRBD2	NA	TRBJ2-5	TGTGCCAGCAGCTTAAAGTGGGTAGCGGGACGGGAGACCCAGTACTTC	CASSLKWVAGRETQYF
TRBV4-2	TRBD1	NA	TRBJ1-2	TGTGCCAGCAGTTCCTATCCGGGACAGAAGGGCTACACCTTC	CASSSYPGQKGYTF
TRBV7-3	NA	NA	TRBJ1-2	TGTGCCAGCAGCATGGGGCCCTATGGCTACACCTTC	CASSMGPYGYTF
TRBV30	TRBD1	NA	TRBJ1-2	TGTGCCTGGAGAACAGGGGGCCGCTATGGCTACACCTTC	CAWRTGGRYGYTF
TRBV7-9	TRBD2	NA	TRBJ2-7	TGTGCCAGCGAACTAGCGGGCACCTACGAGCAGTACTTC	CASELAGTYEQYF
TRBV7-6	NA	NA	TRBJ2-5	TGTGCCAGCAGCTTACTAGCGTTTCAAGAGACCCAGTACTTC	CASSLLAFQETQYF
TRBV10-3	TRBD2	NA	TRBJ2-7	TGTGCCGCCGGGACTAGCGGGTTTTTGGAGCAGTACTTC	CAAGTSGFLEQYF
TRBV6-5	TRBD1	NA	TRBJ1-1	TGTGCCAGCAGTTATATCCAGGGGGCGCTGAACACTGAAGCTTTCTTT	CASSYIQGALNTEAFF
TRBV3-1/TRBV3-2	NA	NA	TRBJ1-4	TGTGCCAGCAGCCAAGCGGGTAATGAAAAACTGTTTTTT	CASSQAGNEKLFF
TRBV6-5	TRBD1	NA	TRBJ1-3	TGTGCCAGCACCAGGACAGGGGCAGGAAACACCATATATTTT	CASTRTGAGNTIYF
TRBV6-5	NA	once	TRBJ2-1	TGTGCCAGCAGAAAGGGGGGGGAGTCCTACAATGAGCAGTTCTTC	CASRKGGESYNEQFF
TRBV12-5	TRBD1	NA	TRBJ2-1	TGTGCTAGTGGTTTGGTACTTCAGGGGGCGTTTCACAATGAGCAGTTCTTC	CASGLVLQGAFHNEQFF